This T cell receptor beta chain was profiled in a study of OX40 agonist ivuxolimab in advanced cancers. Overall study context: Across the patients, intravenous ivuxolimab was delivered every 2 weeks at 0.01 to 10 mg/kg. Males comprised around 80% of the group, whose mean age was about 60 years (range 23 to 79). Study-wide findings and caveats: The expanded peripheral T cells' antigen specificity was not determined.

The table came from immunoSEQ multiplex PCR; TCRdb's copy has only in-frame clones and leaves some out. There are 130,000 or so clones in the sample; less than 95% occur only once, and 0.9% to 1.2% lies in the top ten. A note on this clone: The antigen is undetermined.

Sample: CD4+ or CD8+ T cells sorted from blood, taken in a trial of the OX40 agonist ivuxolimab. This sequence was found in an adult with an advanced solid tumor such as melanoma, head and neck, liver or kidney cancer.

The CDR3 DNA reads TGTGCCTGGAGCCTCGGACAGGTTATTGAAGCTTTCTTT. Residues: CAWSLGQVIEAFF. This sequence joins TRBV30 and TRBJ1-1; 7 positions match TRBD1. This CDR3 region has 13 residues. In germline, CDR1 is GTSNPN, CDR2 SVGIG (reference sequence). V shed 3 bases and J 7 bases; nucleotides not matched to a gene: 8. Full variable domain (outside the CDR3, taken from reference TRBV30 and TRBJ1-1): SQTIHQWPATLVQPVGSPLSLECTVEGTSNPNLYWYRQAAGRGLQLLFYSVGIGQISSEVPQNLSASRPQDRQFILSSKKLLLSDSGFYLCAWSLGQVIEAFFGQGTRLTVV.